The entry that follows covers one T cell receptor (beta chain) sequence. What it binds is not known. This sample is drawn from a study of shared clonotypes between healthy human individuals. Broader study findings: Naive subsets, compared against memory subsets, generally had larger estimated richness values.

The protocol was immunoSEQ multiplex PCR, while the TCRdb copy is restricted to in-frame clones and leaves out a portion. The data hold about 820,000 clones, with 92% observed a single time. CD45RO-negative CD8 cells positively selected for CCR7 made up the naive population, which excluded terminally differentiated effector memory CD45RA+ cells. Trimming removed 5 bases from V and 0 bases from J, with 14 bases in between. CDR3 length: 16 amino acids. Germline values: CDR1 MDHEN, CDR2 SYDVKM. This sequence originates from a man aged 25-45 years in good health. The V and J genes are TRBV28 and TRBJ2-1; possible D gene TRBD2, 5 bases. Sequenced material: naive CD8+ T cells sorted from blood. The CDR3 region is CASSPGSSSSYNEQFF. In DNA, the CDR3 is TGTGCCAGCAGTCCGGGGTCCAGTAGCTCCTACAATGAGCAGTTCTTC. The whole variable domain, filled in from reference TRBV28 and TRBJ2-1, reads DVKVTQSSRYLVKRTGEKVFLECVQDMDHENMFWYRQDPGLGLRLIYFSYDVKMKEKGDIPEGYSVSREKKERFSLILESASTNQTSMYLCASSPGSSSSYNEQFFGPGTRLTVL.